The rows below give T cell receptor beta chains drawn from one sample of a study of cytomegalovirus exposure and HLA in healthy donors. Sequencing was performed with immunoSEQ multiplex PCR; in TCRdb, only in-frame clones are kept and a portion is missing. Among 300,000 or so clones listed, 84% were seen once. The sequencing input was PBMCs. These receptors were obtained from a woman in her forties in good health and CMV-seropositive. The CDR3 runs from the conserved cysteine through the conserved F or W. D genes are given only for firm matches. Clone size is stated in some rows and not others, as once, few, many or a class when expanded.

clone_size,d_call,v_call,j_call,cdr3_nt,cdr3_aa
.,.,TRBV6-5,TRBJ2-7,TGTGCCAGCAGTTCATACGACAAAGAGCAGTACTTC,CASSSYDKEQYF
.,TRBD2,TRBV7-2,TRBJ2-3,TGTGCCAGCAGTCTGAGGACTAGCGGGATCACAGATACGCAGTATTTT,CASSLRTSGITDTQYF
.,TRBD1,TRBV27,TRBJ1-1,TGTGCCAGCAGACCAACAGGGGCCCCTGAAGCTTTCTTT,CASRPTGAPEAFF
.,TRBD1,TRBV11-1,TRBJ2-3,TGTGCCAGCCTCATACAGGGGGCAAGCACAGATACGCAGTATTTT,CASLIQGASTDTQYF
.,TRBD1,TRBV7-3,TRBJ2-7,TGTGCCAGCAGCCCCGGACAGGGCCTGTACGAGCAGTACTTC,CASSPGQGLYEQYF
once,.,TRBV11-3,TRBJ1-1,TGTGCCAGCAGCTCGCAGGGGACTGAAGCTTTCTTT,CASSSQGTEAFF
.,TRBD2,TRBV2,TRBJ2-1,TGTGCCAGCAGTCTAGCGGGAATCTTCTATGAGCAGTTCTTC,CASSLAGIFYEQFF
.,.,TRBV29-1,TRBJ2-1,TGCAGCGTTGTAAGGTCTAGTTACGATGAGCAGTTCTTC,CSVVRSSYDEQFF
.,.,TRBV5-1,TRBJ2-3,TGCGCCAGCAGTTTCGGACAGGGAGGGACAGATACGCAGTATTTT,CASSFGQGGTDTQYF
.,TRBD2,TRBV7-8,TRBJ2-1,TGTGCCAGCAGCTTCGCGGGAGATGAGCAGTTCTTC,CASSFAGDEQFF
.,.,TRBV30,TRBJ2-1,TGTGCCTGGAGCCGAGGGTCTAGCTCCTACAATGAGCAGTTCTTC,CAWSRGSSSYNEQFF
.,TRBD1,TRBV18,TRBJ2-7,TGTGCCAGCTCACCGGGACAGACAAGCTACGAGCAGTACTTC,CASSPGQTSYEQYF
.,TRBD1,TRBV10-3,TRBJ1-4,TGTGCCACCGGGACAGGCCAAAATGAAAAACTGTTTTTT,CATGTGQNEKLFF
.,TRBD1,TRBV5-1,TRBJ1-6,TGCGCCAGCAGCTTAGAGGGACAGGGGGTGAGAGGTTCACCCCTCCACTTT,CASSLEGQGVRGSPLHF
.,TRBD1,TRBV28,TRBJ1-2,TGTGCCAGCAGTTTCCTAGGACAGGGGGCTAATGGCTACACCTTC,CASSFLGQGANGYTF
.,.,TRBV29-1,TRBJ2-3,TGCAGCGTAGGAGAGGGGGCAGATACGCAGTATTTT,CSVGEGADTQYF